Listed here are 12 T cell receptor beta chains from one sample, sequenced in a study of blood T cell repertoires in COVID-19. Generated by immunoSEQ multiplex PCR, the TCRdb table keeps only in-frame clones and is missing some. This sample has roughly 120,000 clones; roughly nine tenths occur once, and the top ten carry approximately 8%. The sequenced sample was peripheral blood. Receptors originate from a man between 70 and 80 years old who had recovered from COVID-19.

This clone occurred once. The rearrangement links TRBV7-8 to TRBJ1-1; 7 nucleotides line up with TRBD1. This CDR3 is built from 15 residues. V lost 8 bases to trimming and J lost 4 bases; unmatched junction nucleotides: 13. CDR1 is SGHVS and CDR2 is FQNEAQ in the germline V gene. This CDR3 reads CASLLLAGGPTEAFF. CDR3 bases: TGTGCCAGCCTCCTTTTGGCAGGGGGGCCCACTGAAGCTTTCTTT.

CDR3 amino acids: CASSQWRAVSGNTIYF. CDR3 nucleotides: TGTGCCAGCAGCCAATGGAGAGCGGTCTCTGGAAACACCATATATTTT. The J gene is TRBJ1-3, the V gene TRBV3-1 (or the pseudogene TRBV3-2); no reliable D call. V was trimmed by 2 bases and J by 0 bases, leaving 11 bases between them. Germline V CDR1 and CDR2: LGHDT, YNNKEL (reference sequence). This CDR3 contains 16 residues.

This clone was counted once. The rearrangement uses TRBV5-4 and TRBJ2-5, with 7 bases matching TRBD1. The CDR3 runs 14 residues. V lost 3 bases and J lost 1; bases outside the gene matches: 3. CDR1 and CDR2 (germline): SGHNT, YYREEE (reference sequence). CDR3 nucleotides: TGTGCCAGCAGCTCAAGACAGGGCCAAGAGACCCAGTACTTC. Encoded protein: CASSSRQGQETQYF.

CDR3 residues: CASSLAGVKTGELFF. As DNA, the CDR3 is TGTGCCAGCAGCCTAGCGGGAGTAAAGACCGGGGAGCTGTTTTTT. The chain couples TRBV6-2 or TRBV6-3 to TRBJ2-2, with 10 bases aligning to TRBD2. This CDR3 is built from 15 residues. The V and J ends lost 6 bases and 5 bases, in that order; junction bases with no gene match: 6. The germline V gene has CDR1 MNHEY and CDR2 SVGEGT.

This clone has a single count. This chain links TRBV10-3 with TRBJ1-1; TRBD1 matches 8 bases. Germline CDR1 ENHRY, CDR2 SYGVKD. This CDR3 has 16 residues. V lost 0 bases to trimming and J lost 4 bases; unmatched junction nucleotides: 7. The CDR3 reads CAISESTAGGGTEAFF. As DNA, the CDR3 is TGTGCCATCAGTGAGTCGACGGCAGGGGGCGGCACTGAAGCTTTCTTT.

The chain joins TRBV6-5 to TRBJ1-2; 7 bases align to TRBD1. V gave up 0 bases and J gave up 8 bases; unmatched junction bases: 9. Germline V lookup: CDR1 MNHEY, CDR2 SVGAGI. The CDR3 is made up of 15 amino acids. CDR3 in amino acids: CASSYSTGRTEGYTF. Written as DNA, the CDR3 is TGTGCCAGCAGTTACTCGACAGGGCGGACGGAGGGCTACACCTTC.

The CDR3 nucleotides read TGTGCCAGCTCACGGGGGACACCCAATAGTGAAAAACTGTTTTTT. It yields the protein CASSRGTPNSEKLFF. This chain links TRBV18 with TRBJ1-4; maybe TRBD1 (6 bases). V lost 4 bases, J lost 7 bases, and 16 bases lay in between. Germline assignment: CDR1 KGHSH and CDR2 LQKENI. The CDR3 runs 15 residues.

This rearrangement joins TRBV4-2 to TRBJ2-5; weak D call: TRBD1 (6 bases). Deletions cut 0 bases from V and 6 bases from J, with 11 bases between. The CDR3 has 14 amino acids. Germline V gene lookup returns CDR1 LGHNA and CDR2 YNFKEQ. The DNA for the CDR3 is TGTGCCAGCAGCCAAGATACAGGGACGCAGACCCAGTACTTC. It codes for CASSQDTGTQTQYF.

The V and J genes are TRBV27 and TRBJ2-2; 10 bases are shared with TRBD2. Unmatched junction bases numbered 6, after V lost 4 bases and J lost 1 base. The CDR3 runs to 17 residues. CDR1 is MNHEY and CDR2 is SMNVEV in the germline V gene (reference sequence). The CDR3: CASSSLAGVGNTGELFF. DNA for the CDR3: TGTGCCAGCAGTTCGCTAGCGGGAGTAGGGAACACCGGGGAGCTGTTTTTT.

In this sample, this clone turned up once. The chain employs TRBV5-1 and TRBJ1-2; 7 bases match TRBD1. The CDR3 has 14 amino acids. V gave up 3 bases and J gave up 4 bases; unmatched junction bases: 6. CDR1 and CDR2 (germline): SGHRS, YFSETQ. The CDR3: CASSSGQDPYGYTF. As DNA, the CDR3 is TGCGCCAGCAGCTCTGGACAGGACCCCTATGGCTACACCTTC.

The V gene is TRBV12-3 or TRBV12-4, the J gene TRBJ2-2, with D unclear. With 6 bases removed from V and 6 bases from J, the gap between germline ends came to 11 bases. The CDR3 extends over 13 amino acids. In DNA form, the CDR3 reads TGTGCCAGCAGAACTCTCCGTTCCGGGGAGCTGTTTTTT. Translated: CASRTLRSGELFF.

This chain links TRBV29-1 with TRBJ2-1, with 14 positions matching TRBD2. The CDR3 length is 14 residues. The junction had 3 bases not matched to a gene; V was cut back by 6 bases and J by 5 bases. The germline V gene encodes CDR1 SQVTM and CDR2 ANQGSEA. The CDR3 here is CSVGTSGRDNEQFF. As DNA, the CDR3 is TGCAGCGTAGGGACTAGCGGGAGAGACAATGAGCAGTTCTTC.